The sequence of this TCR beta chain was determined in a study of blood T cell repertoires in COVID-19. Study information: Samples of COVID-19 (acute and convalescent) were obtained from the United States, Italy and Spain. PBMCs, B-cell-depleted T cells, or T cells provided the cDNA or gDNA that made up the material.

The CDR3 length is 14 residues. The ends lost 10 bases at V and 2 bases at J; junction bases unmatched: 7. Germline loops: CDR1 KGHDR, CDR2 SFDVKD. Original handling: For nucleated cells, counts were estimated from reference gene primer amplification. TCRdb's copy holds only in-frame clones and misses some; the assay was immunoSEQ multiplex PCR. The V and J calls and clone size were taken over from that table, and D and trimming were inferred from the DNA. The sample consists of roughly 240,000 clones, around 85% of them appearing once. The participants were between roughly 18 and 100 years old and came from some 25 US areas.

This TCR was sampled from a woman between 45 and 65 years old with acute COVID-19. The genes are TRBV24-1 and TRBJ2-1; 7 bases fit TRBD2. The specimen was PBMCs or T cells enriched from blood (not recorded which). The CDR3 sequence is CATGPAGPYNEQFF. The CDR3 DNA reads TGTGCCACTGGGCCAGCGGGGCCCTACAATGAGCAGTTCTTC.